This T cell receptor beta chain was sequenced during a study of Graves' ophthalmopathy and Graves' hyperthyroidism. Notes on the study in general: Blood samples also showed most expanded thyroid clonotypes exceeding 0.001 frequency. Progression of ophthalmopathy was predicted by the model with 60% to 71% sensitivity and less than 85% specificity.

This clonotype was counted at least ten times. Its cognate antigen is unknown. Hyperthyroidism showing no ophthalmopathy within 18 months of follow-up was stable. No donor had other autoimmune disease, uncontrolled infection, pregnancy or lactation. Using RNA transcripts, the TCR beta CDR3 regions were amplified. After a first-round RT-PCR with HTBI primers, a second-round multiplex PCR was run. TCRdb processed the multiplex PCR reads anew with MiXCR; each CDR3 protein has one entry. The table includes about 390,000 distinct CDR3 sequences, roughly 15% detected once. V shed 3 bases and J 7 bases; nucleotides not matched to a gene: 7. Germline CDR1 is SGHTA and CDR2 is FQGTGA. The CDR3 runs 15 residues.

The chain carries TRBV7-3 and TRBJ1-1, with TRBD1 identical over 11 bases. Input material: peripheral blood. The receptor's source is an adult woman with stable Graves' hyperthyroidism. CDR3 DNA: TGTGCCAGCAGCTTGAAGGGACAGGGGGTATTTGAAGCTTTCTTT. Its translation: CASSLKGQGVFEAFF.